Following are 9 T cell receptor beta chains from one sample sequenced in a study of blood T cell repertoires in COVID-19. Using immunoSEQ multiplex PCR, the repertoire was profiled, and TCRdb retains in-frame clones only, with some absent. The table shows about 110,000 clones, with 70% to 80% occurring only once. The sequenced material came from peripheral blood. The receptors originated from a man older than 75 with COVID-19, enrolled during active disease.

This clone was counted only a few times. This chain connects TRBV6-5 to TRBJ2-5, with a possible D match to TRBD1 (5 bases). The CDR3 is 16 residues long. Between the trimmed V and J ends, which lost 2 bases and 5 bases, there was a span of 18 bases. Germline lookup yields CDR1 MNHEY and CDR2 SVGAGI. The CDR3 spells CASSYGQGQSWETQYF. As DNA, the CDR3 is TGTGCCAGCAGTTACGGCCAGGGTCAGTCGTGGGAGACCCAGTACTTC.

The CDR3 nucleotides read TGTGCCAGCAGCTTAATCTGGGACAGGGTTTACAATGAGCAGTTCTTC. It translates to CASSLIWDRVYNEQFF. V usage is TRBV7-9 and J usage is TRBJ2-1; 9 bases align to TRBD1. The CDR3 is 16 amino acids. The germline V gene encodes CDR1 SEHNR and CDR2 FQNEAQ (reference sequence). The trim removed 2 bases at V and 4 bases at J, leaving 6 bases unmatched.

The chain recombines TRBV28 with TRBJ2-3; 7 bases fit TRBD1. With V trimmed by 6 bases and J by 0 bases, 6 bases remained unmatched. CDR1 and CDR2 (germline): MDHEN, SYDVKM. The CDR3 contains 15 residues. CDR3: CASRRQGFSTDTQYF. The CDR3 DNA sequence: TGTGCCAGCAGGAGACAGGGTTTCAGCACAGATACGCAGTATTTT.

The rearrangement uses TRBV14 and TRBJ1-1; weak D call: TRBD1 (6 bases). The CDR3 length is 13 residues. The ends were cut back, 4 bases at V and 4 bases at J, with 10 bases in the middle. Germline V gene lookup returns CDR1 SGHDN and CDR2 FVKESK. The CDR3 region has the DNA TGTGCCAGCAGCCTCGTACAGGGCACTGAAGCTTTCTTT. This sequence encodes CASSLVQGTEAFF.

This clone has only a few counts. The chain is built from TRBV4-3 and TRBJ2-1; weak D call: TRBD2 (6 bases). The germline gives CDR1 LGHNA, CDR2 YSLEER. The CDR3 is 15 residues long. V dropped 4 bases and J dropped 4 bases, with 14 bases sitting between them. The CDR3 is CASSLGLATYNEQFF. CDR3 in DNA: TGCGCCAGCAGCCTAGGCCTAGCGACTTACAATGAGCAGTTCTTC.

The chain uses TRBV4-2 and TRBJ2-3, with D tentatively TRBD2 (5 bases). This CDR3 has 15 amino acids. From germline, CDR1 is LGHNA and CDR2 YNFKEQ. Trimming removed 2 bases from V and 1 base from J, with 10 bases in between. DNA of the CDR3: TGTGCCAGCAGCCAAACTCGGACTGGCACAGATACGCAGTATTTT. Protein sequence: CASSQTRTGTDTQYF.

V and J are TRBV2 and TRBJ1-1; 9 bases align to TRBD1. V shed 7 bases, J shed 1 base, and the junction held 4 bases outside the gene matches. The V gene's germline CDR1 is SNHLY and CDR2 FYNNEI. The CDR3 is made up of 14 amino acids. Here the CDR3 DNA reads TGTGCCAGCACTAGGACAGGGGAGAACACTGAAGCTTTCTTT. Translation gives CASTRTGENTEAFF.

The CDR3 nucleotides read TGCGCCAGCAGCCAAGTGTCTAGCGGGATCTACGAGCAGTACTTC. Protein product: CASSQVSSGIYEQYF. V is TRBV4-1 and J is TRBJ2-7; 9 nucleotides agree with TRBD2. The CDR3 has 15 amino acids. Germline lookup yields CDR1 MGHRA and CDR2 YSYEKL. The J segment lost 3 bases and the V segment lost 1 base, leaving 4 bases of the junction unmatched.

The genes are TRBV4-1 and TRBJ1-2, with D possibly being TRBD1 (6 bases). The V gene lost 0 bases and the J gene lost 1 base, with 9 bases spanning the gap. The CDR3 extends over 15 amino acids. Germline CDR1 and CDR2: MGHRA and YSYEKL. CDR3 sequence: CASSQDLGGNYGYTF. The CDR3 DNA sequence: TGCGCCAGCAGCCAAGATTTAGGGGGTAACTATGGCTACACCTTC.